This T cell receptor beta chain originates from a study of cytomegalovirus exposure and HLA in healthy donors. Findings and caveats of the study: For TCR beta chains, V- and J-gene trimming was later linked to a missense DCLRE1C variant.

Donors sampled were nominally healthy, though unrecorded immune exposures were likely. Worth noting for this clone: Its antigen is currently unknown.

The trim removed 5 bases at V and 2 bases at J, leaving 6 bases unmatched. The length of the CDR3 is 15 residues. Germline values: CDR1 SGHVS, CDR2 FQNEAQ. The PCR contained 60 Vbeta and 13 Jbeta primers. Assay used: immunoSEQ multiplex PCR; TCRdb lists only in-frame clones, some missing. This sample lists some 75,000 clones; its ten largest clones have less than 6%. The clonotype originates from a man aged 35-49 years in good health and CMV-seronegative. Material: PBMCs. The V call is TRBV7-8, the J call TRBJ1-5; 7 positions match TRBD1. DNA of the CDR3: TGTGCCAGCAGCCCAAACAGGGGTGGCAATCAGCCCCAGCATTTT. Its protein is CASSPNRGGNQPQHF. Together with reference TRBV7-8 and TRBJ1-5, the CDR3 gives the full variable domain: GAGVSQSPRYKVAKRGQDVALRCDPISGHVSLFWYQQALGQGPEFLTYFQNEAQLDKSGLPSDRFFAERPEGSVSTLKIQRTQQEDSAVYLCASSPNRGGNQPQHFGDGTRLSIL.